This T cell receptor (beta chain) was captured in a study of regulatory T cells in long-lasting Graves disease. Construction of the TCR beta libraries employed iRepertoire HTBI primers in conjunction with Arm-PCR of CDR3 regions. A single record per CDR3 protein comes from TCRdb applying MiXCR to the multiplex PCR reads. The sample contains about 470,000 distinct CDR3 sequences, about 15% of which appear only once. The table lists this clonotype with a few counts. Antigen: not known. The CDR3 totals 14 residues. The V gene lost 1 base and the J gene lost 0 bases, with 6 bases spanning the gap. CDR1 and CDR2 (germline): SGHTA, FQGTGA. Indicated time point: newly diagnosed GD, antithyroid drugs for less than 3 months. From PBMCs, RNA was extracted and then used to make the TCR library. Study-level findings and limits: Favoring TRBV28, TRBJ1-2 and TRBJ2-5 was a feature seen in persistent disease.

The same specimen was also included in a second study, on T cells in Graves' hyperthyroidism and ophthalmopathy. That work adds: It was considered stable Graves' hyperthyroidism when ophthalmopathy did not progress within 18 months. A model using 13 V-J features told ophthalmopathy apart from stable hyperthyroidism.

This chain uses TRBV7-3 with TRBJ1-1; no definite D call. This sequence originates from a woman younger than 45 with Graves disease. The sample here was peripheral blood mononuclear cells (PBMCs), taken at new diagnosis, from a patient treated with antithyroid drugs. The DNA for the CDR3 is TGTGCCAGCAGCTTAAGCAGCATGAACACTGAAGCTTTCTTT. Protein sequence: CASSLSSMNTEAFF. Supplemented by reference TRBV7-3 and TRBJ1-1, the full variable domain reads GAGVSQTPSNKVTEKGKYVELRCDPISGHTALYWYRQSLGQGPEFLIYFQGTGAADDSGLPNDRFFAVRPEGSVSTLKIQRTERGDSAVYLCASSLSSMNTEAFFGQGTRLTVV.